These T cell receptor beta chains were read from a single sample in a study of patients and donors after allogeneic stem cell transplantation. TCRdb re-analysed the RT-PCR reads in MiXCR, keeping a single row per CDR3 protein. The sample consists of about 150,000 distinct CDR3 sequences, about a third of them appearing once. Sequencing input: blood, either unsorted or a sorted T cell fraction (not recorded which). All receptors come from a human donor who was either an allogeneic HSCT recipient or a stem cell or donor lymphocyte infusion donor (not recorded which). It is not recorded whose cells these are; they may come from a transplant donor. Both conserved end residues are part of each CDR3. A D gene is named only where the DNA matches it firmly. The size of a clone is reported for some rows only, either as once, few or many, or as a class for expanded clones.

CDR3nt: TGCAGCGTCGATTGGACAGGGGTCAATGAGCAGTTCTTC; CDR3aa: CSVDWTGVNEQFF; d_gene: TRBD1; v_gene: TRBV29-1; j_gene: TRBJ2-1; abundance: few
CDR3nt: TGTGCCAGCAGCTTCTTTGGCGGCTCCTACGAGCAGTACTTC; CDR3aa: CASSFFGGSYEQYF; d_gene: .; v_gene: TRBV7-9; j_gene: TRBJ2-7; abundance: few
CDR3nt: TGCGCCAGCAGTGAGGGGGACTTCCGGAGCTCCTACAATGAGCAGTTCTTC; CDR3aa: CASSEGDFRSSYNEQFF; d_gene: .; v_gene: TRBV10-2; j_gene: TRBJ2-1; abundance: .
CDR3nt: TGCGCCAGCAGCCCGCGACTAGTGACGAACACCGGGGAGCTGTTTTTT; CDR3aa: CASSPRLVTNTGELFF; d_gene: .; v_gene: TRBV4-1; j_gene: TRBJ2-2; abundance: .
CDR3nt: TGTGCCGCCGGGGCTCGTGGCTACACCTTC; CDR3aa: CAAGARGYTF; d_gene: .; v_gene: TRBV19; j_gene: TRBJ1-2; abundance: .
CDR3nt: TGTGCCAGCAGTTTGACTAGCGGGGGGTTTCACACAGATACGCAGTATTTT; CDR3aa: CASSLTSGGFHTDTQYF; d_gene: TRBD2; v_gene: TRBV12-3/TRBV12-4; j_gene: TRBJ2-3; abundance: few
CDR3nt: TGTGCCAGCAGTTATCCAGGGGACCAAGAGACCCAGTACTTC; CDR3aa: CASSYPGDQETQYF; d_gene: .; v_gene: TRBV12-3/TRBV12-4; j_gene: TRBJ2-5; abundance: few
CDR3nt: TGTGCCAGCAGCCACAGGGAAGCAACTAATGAAAAACTGTTTTTT; CDR3aa: CASSHREATNEKLFF; d_gene: .; v_gene: TRBV5-6; j_gene: TRBJ1-4; abundance: .
CDR3nt: TGTGCCAGCAGATCACCAGGGGTCCTAATGGCCGGGGAGCTGTTTTTT; CDR3aa: CASRSPGVLMAGELFF; d_gene: .; v_gene: TRBV28; j_gene: TRBJ2-2; abundance: once
CDR3nt: TGTGCCAGCAGAGGGGGGTACAATTCACCCCTCCACTTT; CDR3aa: CASRGGYNSPLHF; d_gene: .; v_gene: TRBV27; j_gene: TRBJ1-6; abundance: .
CDR3nt: TGCGCCAGCAGCCAAGTGGGGGGGAACCATGAAAAACTGTTTTTT; CDR3aa: CASSQVGGNHEKLFF; d_gene: .; v_gene: TRBV4-3; j_gene: TRBJ1-4; abundance: .
CDR3nt: TGCAGCGTTGAAAGGGGCCTAACAGATACGCAGTATTTT; CDR3aa: CSVERGLTDTQYF; d_gene: .; v_gene: TRBV29-1; j_gene: TRBJ2-3; abundance: few
CDR3nt: TGTGCCAGCAGCGGGACAGGGGAGGCAATAGCTAACTATGGCTACACCTTC; CDR3aa: CASSGTGEAIANYGYTF; d_gene: TRBD1; v_gene: TRBV12-3/TRBV12-4; j_gene: TRBJ1-2; abundance: .
CDR3nt: TGTGCCAGCAGTTCCCTCCGAAACACCATATATTTT; CDR3aa: CASSSLRNTIYF; d_gene: .; v_gene: TRBV25-1; j_gene: TRBJ1-3; abundance: few
CDR3nt: TGTGCCAGCAGCCAACTCACTAGCGGGGGAGACACCGGGGAGCTGTTTTTT; CDR3aa: CASSQLTSGGDTGELFF; d_gene: TRBD2; v_gene: TRBV4-2; j_gene: TRBJ2-2; abundance: few
CDR3nt: TGTGCCAGCAGCCACGAACGTGAAGGGACTAGCGGGAGCACAGATACGCAGTATTTT; CDR3aa: CASSHEREGTSGSTDTQYF; d_gene: TRBD2; v_gene: TRBV3-1; j_gene: TRBJ2-3; abundance: .
CDR3nt: TGTGCCAGCAGCTTGGGGCAGGTGAGGTTCTACAATGAGCAGTTCTTC; CDR3aa: CASSLGQVRFYNEQFF; d_gene: .; v_gene: TRBV7-9; j_gene: TRBJ2-1; abundance: .
CDR3nt: TGTGCCAGCAGCTTGGACAGCCTCAATGAAAAACTGTTTTTT; CDR3aa: CASSLDSLNEKLFF; d_gene: .; v_gene: TRBV5-5; j_gene: TRBJ1-4; abundance: few
CDR3nt: TGCGCCAGCAGCCAAGGGACAGGACCCCTCTACGAGCAGTACTTC; CDR3aa: CASSQGTGPLYEQYF; d_gene: TRBD1; v_gene: TRBV4-3; j_gene: TRBJ2-7; abundance: .
CDR3nt: TGTGCCAGCAGTGGCCCTAACAGGGGGCAAAACGGGGAGCTGTTTTTT; CDR3aa: CASSGPNRGQNGELFF; d_gene: TRBD1; v_gene: TRBV25-1; j_gene: TRBJ2-2; abundance: .
CDR3nt: TGTGCCAGCAGTCCCCCTCACAGGGACTCCTCCTATGGCTACACCTTC; CDR3aa: CASSPPHRDSSYGYTF; d_gene: .; v_gene: TRBV28; j_gene: TRBJ1-2; abundance: few
CDR3nt: TGTGCCAGCAGCCTTAGGGACTACCCTAGCTCCTACAATGAGCAGTTCTTC; CDR3aa: CASSLRDYPSSYNEQFF; d_gene: TRBD2; v_gene: TRBV7-2; j_gene: TRBJ2-1; abundance: .
CDR3nt: TGTGCCAGCAGCGTAGGTCCCTATTGGGATTCACCCCTCCACTTT; CDR3aa: CASSVGPYWDSPLHF; d_gene: .; v_gene: TRBV9; j_gene: TRBJ1-6; abundance: few
CDR3nt: TGTGCCAGCAGCGTAGTGGACGGTGGTGGCTACACCTTC; CDR3aa: CASSVVDGGGYTF; d_gene: .; v_gene: TRBV9; j_gene: TRBJ1-2; abundance: .
CDR3nt: TGTGCCAGCACCGCGACCCTCACGGGATACGATAATTCACCCCTCCACTTT; CDR3aa: CASTATLTGYDNSPLHF; d_gene: .; v_gene: TRBV12-3/TRBV12-4; j_gene: TRBJ1-6; abundance: .
CDR3nt: TGTGCCAGCAGAAGCGGGGGGATGGGTCCAGATACGCAGTATTTT; CDR3aa: CASRSGGMGPDTQYF; d_gene: TRBD2; v_gene: TRBV7-2; j_gene: TRBJ2-3; abundance: few
CDR3nt: TGTGCCAGCAGCTCATGGACAGGGGGGAATGGTGGCTACACCTTC; CDR3aa: CASSSWTGGNGGYTF; d_gene: TRBD1; v_gene: TRBV11-1; j_gene: TRBJ1-2; abundance: .
CDR3nt: TGCGCCAGCAGCTTGTTGCCGGGGCGCACGCCCCAGCATTTT; CDR3aa: CASSLLPGRTPQHF; d_gene: .; v_gene: TRBV5-1; j_gene: TRBJ1-5; abundance: .
CDR3nt: TGTGCCAGCACAAATCCGACAGGGCGGGACACTGAAGCTTTCTTT; CDR3aa: CASTNPTGRDTEAFF; d_gene: TRBD1; v_gene: TRBV6-6; j_gene: TRBJ1-1; abundance: .
CDR3nt: TGCAGTGCTCGGAGGGGGTGGAATCTCATCTCTGGAAACACCATATATTTT; CDR3aa: CSARRGWNLISGNTIYF; d_gene: .; v_gene: TRBV20-1; j_gene: TRBJ1-3; abundance: .
CDR3nt: TGTGCCAGCAGTTTACCAGGATATTATTCACCCCTCCACTTT; CDR3aa: CASSLPGYYSPLHF; d_gene: .; v_gene: TRBV12-3/TRBV12-4; j_gene: TRBJ1-6; abundance: few
CDR3nt: TGTGCCAGCACCTTTTCCGGGCTCTTAAGCGGGGAGCTGTTTTTT; CDR3aa: CASTFSGLLSGELFF; d_gene: .; v_gene: TRBV6-2/TRBV6-3; j_gene: TRBJ2-2; abundance: few
CDR3nt: TGTGCCAGCAGCCAAGATAGGGGTGGCGGTGGCTACACCTTC; CDR3aa: CASSQDRGGGGYTF; d_gene: .; v_gene: TRBV4-2; j_gene: TRBJ1-2; abundance: many
CDR3nt: TGCAGTGCTAGTGGCGGAGATCAGCCCCAGCATTTT; CDR3aa: CSASGGDQPQHF; d_gene: .; v_gene: TRBV20-1; j_gene: TRBJ1-5; abundance: few
CDR3nt: TGTGCCAGCAGCTTAGGTTCTGGGGCACCGAACACTGAAGCTTTCTTT; CDR3aa: CASSLGSGAPNTEAFF; d_gene: .; v_gene: TRBV7-9; j_gene: TRBJ1-1; abundance: few
CDR3nt: TGTGCCAGCAGTTTTTGGAACAGGGGGCCCACCGGGGAGCTGTTTTTT; CDR3aa: CASSFWNRGPTGELFF; d_gene: TRBD1; v_gene: TRBV12-3/TRBV12-4; j_gene: TRBJ2-2; abundance: once
CDR3nt: TGTGCCAGCAACCAGGGCTCCGGGAACACTGAAGCTTTCTTT; CDR3aa: CASNQGSGNTEAFF; d_gene: .; v_gene: TRBV6-5; j_gene: TRBJ1-1; abundance: .
CDR3nt: TGTGCCAGCAGCGTAGATCTCAGCACAGATACGCAGTATTTT; CDR3aa: CASSVDLSTDTQYF; d_gene: .; v_gene: TRBV9; j_gene: TRBJ2-3; abundance: .
CDR3nt: TGTGCCAGCAGTTTACCTGGGGGGTATGGCTACACCTTC; CDR3aa: CASSLPGGYGYTF; d_gene: .; v_gene: TRBV27; j_gene: TRBJ1-2; abundance: few
CDR3nt: TGCAGCGCCGGGACAGGGTACAATCAGCCCCAGCATTTT; CDR3aa: CSAGTGYNQPQHF; d_gene: TRBD1; v_gene: TRBV29-1; j_gene: TRBJ1-5; abundance: .
CDR3nt: TGTGCCATCAGTGAGTATGATGGCTACACCTTC; CDR3aa: CAISEYDGYTF; d_gene: .; v_gene: TRBV10-3; j_gene: TRBJ1-2; abundance: .
CDR3nt: TGTGCCAGCAGTTTAAAGGGACTGGCAGGCGGTAACTATGGCTACACCTTC; CDR3aa: CASSLKGLAGGNYGYTF; d_gene: .; v_gene: TRBV12-3/TRBV12-4; j_gene: TRBJ1-2; abundance: few
CDR3nt: TGTGCCAGCAGTTCAGGAAGCTCTGGAAACACCATATATTTT; CDR3aa: CASSSGSSGNTIYF; d_gene: .; v_gene: TRBV12-3/TRBV12-4; j_gene: TRBJ1-3; abundance: .
CDR3nt: TGTGCCAGCAGCTTGGTAGCAGGAATTACTAACTATGGCTACACCTTC; CDR3aa: CASSLVAGITNYGYTF; d_gene: .; v_gene: TRBV5-6; j_gene: TRBJ1-2; abundance: .
CDR3nt: TGTGCCATCGGACAGGGGGAAACGAACACTGAAGCTTTCTTT; CDR3aa: CAIGQGETNTEAFF; d_gene: TRBD1; v_gene: TRBV10-3; j_gene: TRBJ1-1; abundance: .
CDR3nt: TGCAGTGCTAGCCCCGGACTAGCGGGGAGCACAGATACGCAGTATTTT; CDR3aa: CSASPGLAGSTDTQYF; d_gene: TRBD2; v_gene: TRBV20-1; j_gene: TRBJ2-3; abundance: few
CDR3nt: TGTGACAGCAGTTTTGGGGCGGTCTATGGCTACACCTTC; CDR3aa: CDSSFGAVYGYTF; d_gene: .; v_gene: TRBV12-3/TRBV12-4; j_gene: TRBJ1-2; abundance: .
CDR3nt: TGCAGTGCCGGACGGACTACCAACAATGAGCAGTTCTTC; CDR3aa: CSAGRTTNNEQFF; d_gene: .; v_gene: TRBV20-1; j_gene: TRBJ2-1; abundance: .
CDR3nt: TGTGCCAGCAGTTTGTCCGTCCGGGTCAGGAAAGAGACCCAGTACTTC; CDR3aa: CASSLSVRVRKETQYF; d_gene: .; v_gene: TRBV12-3/TRBV12-4; j_gene: TRBJ2-5; abundance: few
CDR3nt: TGCAGTGCTAGAGTCGTAGAGGGGATCTACAATGAGCAGTTCTTC; CDR3aa: CSARVVEGIYNEQFF; d_gene: .; v_gene: TRBV20-1; j_gene: TRBJ2-1; abundance: .
CDR3nt: TGTGCCACCAGCTCGGACGCAGCTAATGAAAAACTGTTTTTT; CDR3aa: CATSSDAANEKLFF; d_gene: .; v_gene: TRBV24-1; j_gene: TRBJ1-4; abundance: few
CDR3nt: TGTGCCAGCGGGTTCGGGGGTGAGCCCCAGCATTTT; CDR3aa: CASGFGGEPQHF; d_gene: .; v_gene: TRBV6-6; j_gene: TRBJ1-5; abundance: .
CDR3nt: TGTGCCACCAGCAGGGTTTCCAACTATGGCTACACCTTC; CDR3aa: CATSRVSNYGYTF; d_gene: .; v_gene: TRBV15; j_gene: TRBJ1-2; abundance: few
CDR3nt: TGTGCCAGCAGCCAAAGGGAGGCAGGGGCTACCCACTCACCCCTCCACTTT; CDR3aa: CASSQREAGATHSPLHF; d_gene: .; v_gene: TRBV7-6; j_gene: TRBJ1-6; abundance: .
CDR3nt: TGTGCCAGCAGTACCCATGGAGGGATTAGCAATCAGCCCCAGCATTTT; CDR3aa: CASSTHGGISNQPQHF; d_gene: .; v_gene: TRBV12-3/TRBV12-4; j_gene: TRBJ1-5; abundance: few